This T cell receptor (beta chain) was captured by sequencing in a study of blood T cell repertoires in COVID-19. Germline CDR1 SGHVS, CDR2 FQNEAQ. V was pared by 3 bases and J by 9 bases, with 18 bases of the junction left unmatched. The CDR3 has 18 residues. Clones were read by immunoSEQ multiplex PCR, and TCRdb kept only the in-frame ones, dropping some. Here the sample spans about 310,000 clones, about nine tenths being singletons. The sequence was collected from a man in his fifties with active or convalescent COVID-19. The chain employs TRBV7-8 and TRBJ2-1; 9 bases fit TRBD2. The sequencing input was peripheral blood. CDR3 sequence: CASSLTDRCAGGPCEQFF. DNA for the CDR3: TGTGCCAGCAGCTTGACCGACAGATGTGCGGGAGGGCCGTGTGAGCAGTTCTTC.